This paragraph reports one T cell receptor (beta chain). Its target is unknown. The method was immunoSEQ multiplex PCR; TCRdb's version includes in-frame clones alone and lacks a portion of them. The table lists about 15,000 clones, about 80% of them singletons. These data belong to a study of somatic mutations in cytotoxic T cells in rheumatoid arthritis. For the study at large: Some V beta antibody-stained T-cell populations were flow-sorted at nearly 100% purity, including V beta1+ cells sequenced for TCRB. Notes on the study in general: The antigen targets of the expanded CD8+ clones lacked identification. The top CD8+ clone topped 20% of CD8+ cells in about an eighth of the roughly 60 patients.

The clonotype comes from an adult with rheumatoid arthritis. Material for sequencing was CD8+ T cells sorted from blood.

In DNA form, the CDR3 reads TGTGCCAGCAGACCGGACAGGGGGCGGAACACTGAAGCTTTCTTT. It yields the protein CASRPDRGRNTEAFF. This rearrangement joins TRBV2 to TRBJ1-1; 11 nucleotides line up with TRBD1. Germline CDR1 is SNHLY and CDR2 is FYNNEI. The V gene end was trimmed by 6 bases and the J gene end by 1 base; junction bases not matched to a gene: 4. The CDR3 is 15 residues long.